The clone carrying this T cell receptor beta chain came up many times. Its antigen is unknown. These data belong to a study of identical twins. Findings and limits, study-wide: Analyses of zero insertions could, in part, be confounded by invariant MAIT and iNKT cells. Modelling underestimated the level of out-of-frame TCR alpha sharing observed in monozygotic twins.

CDR3 size: 14 residues. Germline values: CDR1 LGHNA, CDR2 YNFKEQ. J lost 3 bases, V lost 10 bases, and 5 bases had no gene match. Unique molecular identifiers were in the cDNA, with template-switch universal primer binding. TCRdb re-derived calls from the 5' RACE reads in MiXCR, one entry per CDR3 protein. The sample lists hundreds of thousands of distinct CDR3 sequences; approximately 8.5% were seen once. The sample was also linked to a second study, of yellow fever vaccine responses in identical twins.

The receptor was derived from a woman in her late teens or twenties in good health. The gene calls are TRBV4-2 and TRBJ2-3, with 12 bases matching TRBD2. Sequenced material: memory (CD45RO+) T cells sorted from blood. CDR3 nucleotide sequence: TGTGCCACTGCTAGCGGGGGGGAGACAGATACGCAGTATTTT. Protein product: CATASGGETDTQYF.